This TCR beta chain was obtained from a study of cytomegalovirus exposure and HLA in healthy donors. The CDR3 has 16 amino acids. Trimming shortened V by 2 bases and J by 3 bases, and 14 bases separated the two germline ends. Germline CDR1 reads MNHEY; CDR2 reads SVGAGI. This clone was seen once. The antigen is not known. The PCR had 60 Vbeta and 13 Jbeta primers. The repertoire was sequenced with immunoSEQ multiplex PCR; TCRdb's copy has only in-frame clones and lacks some. The data show roughly 180,000 clones, approximately 84% seen once. Overall study findings and caveats: Per a later analysis, HLA-associated TCR beta chains showed more clonal expansion than other, equally common TCR beta chains. A classifier reportedly called cytomegalovirus status with high sensitivity and specificity.

The genes are TRBV6-5 and TRBJ2-1, with D tentatively TRBD2 (5 bases). The TCR sequence derives from a girl aged 5-17 years in good health and CMV-seropositive. Material: PBMCs. CDR3 nucleotides: TGTGCCAGCAGTTACGGAGGCAGGTTGAACTACAATGAGCAGTTCTTC. Protein sequence: CASSYGGRLNYNEQFF.